A selection of T cell receptor beta chains follows, all from one sample in a study of regulatory T cells in long-lasting Graves disease. TCRdb reprocessed the multiplex PCR reads via MiXCR and lists one record per CDR3 protein. The data contain hundreds of thousands of distinct CDR3 sequences, roughly 13% of them seen just once; the ten biggest clones take up 10%. These data were also reused for a study on T cells in Graves' hyperthyroidism and ophthalmopathy.

The specimen comprised peripheral blood mononuclear cells (PBMCs), sampled at new diagnosis, from a patient treated with antithyroid drugs. The receptors derive from a man in his thirties or forties with Graves disease. CDR3s include the opening cysteine and the closing phenylalanine or tryptophan. The order of the fields is D gene, V gene, J gene, CDR3 protein. A D gene is named only where the DNA matches it firmly.

D: -
V: TRBV5-1
J: TRBJ2-7
CDR3: CASSSAPGYEQYF

D: -
V: TRBV12-3/TRBV12-4
J: TRBJ1-2
CDR3: CASSLPYTF

D: TRBD1
V: TRBV6-2/TRBV6-3
J: TRBJ1-5
CDR3: CASSPFRGTDSNQPQHF

D: TRBD2
V: TRBV20-1
J: TRBJ2-3
CDR3: CSADSGSVDTQYF

D: -
V: TRBV10-3
J: TRBJ1-5
CDR3: CAIPPLRRPNQPQHF

D: -
V: TRBV18
J: TRBJ2-7
CDR3: CASSRGQSYEQYF

D: -
V: TRBV4-2
J: TRBJ2-2
CDR3: CASSQDPDTGELFF

D: TRBD1
V: TRBV7-9
J: TRBJ1-5
CDR3: CASSLGSGQNQPQHF

D: -
V: TRBV24-1
J: TRBJ1-5
CDR3: CATSDPGGDMANQPQHF

D: TRBD1
V: TRBV9
J: TRBJ2-1
CDR3: CASSGRQGPSYNEQFF

D: -
V: TRBV12-3/TRBV12-4
J: TRBJ2-7
CDR3: CASQRSYEQYF

D: TRBD1
V: TRBV18
J: -
CDR3: CASSPGTGIRETQYF

D: -
V: TRBV6-5
J: TRBJ2-4
CDR3: CASSYPPVSGTERPLAKNIQYF

D: -
V: TRBV7-2
J: TRBJ2-3
CDR3: CASSPPVSKGTTDTQYF

D: -
V: TRBV12-3/TRBV12-4
J: TRBJ2-7
CDR3: CASSQNAGYEQYF

D: TRBD1
V: TRBV6-1
J: TRBJ1-1
CDR3: CASGTGRKAFF

D: -
V: TRBV28
J: TRBJ1-2
CDR3: CATQSLAGYTF

D: TRBD1
V: TRBV20-1
J: TRBJ1-2
CDR3: CSAVDDRDYGYTF

D: TRBD2
V: TRBV5-1
J: TRBJ2-1
CDR3: CASSLASGSMNEQFF

D: TRBD2
V: TRBV7-9
J: TRBJ2-7
CDR3: CASSKIAGGGYEQYF

D: -
V: TRBV7-3
J: TRBJ2-1
CDR3: CASSLITGNEQFF

D: -
V: TRBV29-1
J: TRBJ2-7
CDR3: CSAETGSSYEQYF

D: -
V: TRBV9
J: TRBJ1-3
CDR3: CASSPGLGQGNTIYF

D: -
V: TRBV7-9
J: TRBJ2-1
CDR3: CASSLVPSPEQFF

D: -
V: TRBV29-1
J: TRBJ2-1
CDR3: CSGYWGNEQFF

D: TRBD2
V: TRBV20-1
J: TRBJ2-7
CDR3: CSVPRTSGTYEQYF

D: TRBD1
V: TRBV20-1
J: TRBJ1-2
CDR3: CSARIGDSPLSGYTF

D: TRBD1
V: TRBV20-1
J: TRBJ1-2
CDR3: CSAPRTGQAYGYTF

D: TRBD2
V: TRBV30
J: TRBJ2-1
CDR3: CAWSTSSGSVYEQFF

D: TRBD1
V: TRBV12-3/TRBV12-4
J: TRBJ2-5
CDR3: CASSTTRDRVETQYF